What follows is one TCR beta chain and its context. The data derive from a study of blood T cell repertoires in COVID-19. Study background: Sources were T cells, B-cell-depleted T cells, or PBMCs; the material itself was cDNA or gDNA.

Methods used by the authors: For nucleated cells, counts were estimated from reference gene primer amplification. Clones were sequenced by immunoSEQ multiplex PCR, and TCRdb holds only the in-frame ones, with some missing. V and J calls and clone size follow that table, whereas D and trimming were derived from the DNA. The table has fewer than 350,000 clones, about 87% seen once. V was cut by 2 bases and J by 6 bases, with 14 bases left in between. This CDR3 has 15 residues. CDR1 is WSHSY and CDR2 is SAAADI in the germline V gene. The chain carries TRBV10-2 and TRBJ2-1; possible D gene TRBD2, 7 bases. The receptor was isolated from a woman aged 25 to 39 with COVID-19, enrolled during active disease. Material for sequencing was peripheral blood. Written as DNA, the CDR3 is TGCGCCAGCAGTGAGGCGGCGGGGGCCTTCAATGAGCAGTTCTTC. Translating gives CASSEAAGAFNEQFF.